The clone carrying this T cell receptor beta chain was counted ten times or more. Its antigen is not identified. A single record per CDR3 protein comes from TCRdb applying MiXCR to the reads. The sample has roughly 920,000 distinct CDR3 sequences; about a third are singletons. This sample is drawn from a study of T cell repertoires in cytomegalovirus infection. Background on the study: CMV infection together with matching HLA type was indicated by public TCR beta signatures. Study-level results: Carriers of CMV plus the relevant HLA were identified by cumulative public TCR beta family frequency. CMV-specific TCR beta clonotypes restricted by HLA-C were the ones dominating the ex vivo response.

V lost 6 bases and J 1 base, leaving 13 bases between the germline ends. Germline CDR1 is SGHVS and CDR2 is FNYEAQ. This CDR3 has 14 residues. Material: cultured CD8+ T cells from PBMCs, obtained from culture after CMV antigen stimulation. The origin of this receptor is a human donor in good health (CMV status not recorded). Some clones in this sample may be carry-over from other donors' samples. The chain has TRBV7-6 and TRBJ2-7, with a weak D call TRBD1 (6 bases). The CDR3 DNA reads as TGTGCCAGCAGTCTACCGGGACATTCCTACGAGCAGTACTTC. Translating it yields CASSLPGHSYEQYF.